This TCR beta chain came from a study of T cell responses to AZD1222 COVID-19 vaccine. Study in general: Pooled samples include second doses given at about 4 or 12 weeks. Points from the study as a whole: Nearly half of the spike-specific TCRs reportedly recognize variant regions that carry no mutations. Only a handful of AZD1222 recipients, about six in all, had baseline seropositivity.

Per the germline V gene, CDR1 is LGHNT and CDR2 is FRNRAP. There are 13 residues in the CDR3. Trimming removed 7 bases at V and 6 bases at J, with 13 bases between. Sequenced by immunoSEQ multiplex PCR; TCRdb stores in-frame clones only, minus some. The table lists 74,000 or so clones, 80% to 90% of them singletons. A note on this clone: Its antigen is unidentified.

The clonotype comes from an adult in good health. This specimen consisted of peripheral blood, obtained on day 0 of AZD1222 vaccination. The chain joins TRBV12-5 to TRBJ1-5; TRBD1 is a possible D gene (5 bases). CDR3 in DNA: TGTGCTAGTGAAGCCAGTGGGGGTCAGCCCCAGCATTTT. This codes for CASEASGGQPQHF.